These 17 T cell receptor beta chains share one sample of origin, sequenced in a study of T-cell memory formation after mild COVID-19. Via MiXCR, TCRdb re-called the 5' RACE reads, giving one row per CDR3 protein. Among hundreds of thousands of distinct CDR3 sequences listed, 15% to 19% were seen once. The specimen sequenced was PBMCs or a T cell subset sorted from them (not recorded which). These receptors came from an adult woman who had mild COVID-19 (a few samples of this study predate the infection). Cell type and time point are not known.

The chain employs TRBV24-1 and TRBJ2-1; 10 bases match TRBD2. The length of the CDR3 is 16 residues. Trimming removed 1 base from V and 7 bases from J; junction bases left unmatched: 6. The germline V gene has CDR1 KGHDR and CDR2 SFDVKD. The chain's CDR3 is CATSDLSSGRQNEQFF. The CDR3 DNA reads TGTGCCACCAGTGATTTATCTAGCGGGAGACAAAATGAGCAGTTCTTC.

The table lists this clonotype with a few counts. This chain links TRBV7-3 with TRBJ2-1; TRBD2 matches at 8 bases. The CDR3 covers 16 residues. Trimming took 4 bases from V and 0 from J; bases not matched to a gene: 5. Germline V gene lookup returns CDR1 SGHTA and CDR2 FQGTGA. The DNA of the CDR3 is TGTGCCAGCAGCTCCACTAGCGGTACCTCCTACAATGAGCAGTTCTTC. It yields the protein CASSSTSGTSYNEQFF.

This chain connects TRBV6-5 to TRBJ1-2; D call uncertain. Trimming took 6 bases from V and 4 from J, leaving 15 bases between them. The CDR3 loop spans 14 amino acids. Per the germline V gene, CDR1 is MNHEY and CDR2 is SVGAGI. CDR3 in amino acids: CASRPVALAYGYTF. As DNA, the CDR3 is TGTGCCAGCAGACCCGTAGCCCTAGCCTATGGCTACACCTTC.

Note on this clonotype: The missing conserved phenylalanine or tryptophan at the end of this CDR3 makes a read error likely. CDR3 bases: TGCAGCGTTGAGCTAGCGGGGACTAGCGGGAGGGCCTCCTACAATGAGCAGTTCTTA. Its protein product is CSVELAGTSGRASYNEQFL. The chain is built from TRBV29-1 and TRBJ2-1; 16 bases are a match to TRBD2. The junction had 8 bases not matched to a gene; V was cut back by 3 bases and J by 0 bases. The CDR3 contains 19 residues. CDR1 is SQVTM, CDR2 ANQGSEA, per germline.

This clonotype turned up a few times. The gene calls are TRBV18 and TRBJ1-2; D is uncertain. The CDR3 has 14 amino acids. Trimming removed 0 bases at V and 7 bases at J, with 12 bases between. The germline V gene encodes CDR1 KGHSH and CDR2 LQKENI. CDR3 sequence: CASSPPSGLFGYTF. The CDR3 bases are TGTGCCAGCTCACCACCCTCCGGGTTATTTGGCTACACCTTC.

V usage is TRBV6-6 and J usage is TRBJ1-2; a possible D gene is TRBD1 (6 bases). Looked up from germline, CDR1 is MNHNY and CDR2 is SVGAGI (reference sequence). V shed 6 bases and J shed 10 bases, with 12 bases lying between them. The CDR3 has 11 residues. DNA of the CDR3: TGTGCCAGCAGCCGGGACACATACTACACCTTC. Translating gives CASSRDTYYTF.

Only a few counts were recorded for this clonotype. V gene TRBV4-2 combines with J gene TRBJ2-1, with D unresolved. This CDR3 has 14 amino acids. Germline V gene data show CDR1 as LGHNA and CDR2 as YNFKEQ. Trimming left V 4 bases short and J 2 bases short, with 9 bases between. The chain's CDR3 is CASSPGPTYNEQFF. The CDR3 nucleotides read TGTGCCAGCAGCCCAGGTCCGACCTACAATGAGCAGTTCTTC.

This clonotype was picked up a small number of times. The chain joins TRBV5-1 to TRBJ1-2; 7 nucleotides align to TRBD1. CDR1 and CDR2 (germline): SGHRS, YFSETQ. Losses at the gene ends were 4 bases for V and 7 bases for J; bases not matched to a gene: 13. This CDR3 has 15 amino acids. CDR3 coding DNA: TGCGCCAGCAGCCCCGAAGCGGGACAGATATCTGGCTACACCTTC. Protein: CASSPEAGQISGYTF.

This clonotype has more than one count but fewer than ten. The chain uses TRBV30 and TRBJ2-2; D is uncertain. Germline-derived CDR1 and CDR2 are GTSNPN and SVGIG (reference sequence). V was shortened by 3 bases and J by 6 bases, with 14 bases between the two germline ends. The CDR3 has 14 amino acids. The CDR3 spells CAWREPWRPGELFF. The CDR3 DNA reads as TGTGCCTGGAGGGAACCCTGGCGTCCCGGGGAGCTGTTTTTT.

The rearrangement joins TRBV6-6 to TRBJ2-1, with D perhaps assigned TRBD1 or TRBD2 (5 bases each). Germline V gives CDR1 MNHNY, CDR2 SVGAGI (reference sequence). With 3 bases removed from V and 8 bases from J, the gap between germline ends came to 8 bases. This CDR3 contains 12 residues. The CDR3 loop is CASSYLGDEQFF. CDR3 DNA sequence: TGTGCCAGCAGTTATTTGGGGGATGAGCAGTTCTTC.

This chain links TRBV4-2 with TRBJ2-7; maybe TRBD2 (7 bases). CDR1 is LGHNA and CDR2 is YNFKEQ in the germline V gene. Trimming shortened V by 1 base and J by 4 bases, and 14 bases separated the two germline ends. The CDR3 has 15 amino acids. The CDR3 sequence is CASSQVEGGVYEQYF. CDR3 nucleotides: TGTGCCAGCAGCCAAGTGGAGGGGGGGGTTTACGAGCAGTACTTC.

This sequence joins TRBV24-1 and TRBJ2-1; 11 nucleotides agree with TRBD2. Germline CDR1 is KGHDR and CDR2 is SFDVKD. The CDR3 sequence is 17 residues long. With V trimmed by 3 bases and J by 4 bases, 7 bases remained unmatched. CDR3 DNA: TGTGCCACCAGTGATCAACGACTAGCGGGGAGTTACAATGAGCAGTTCTTC. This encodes CATSDQRLAGSYNEQFF.

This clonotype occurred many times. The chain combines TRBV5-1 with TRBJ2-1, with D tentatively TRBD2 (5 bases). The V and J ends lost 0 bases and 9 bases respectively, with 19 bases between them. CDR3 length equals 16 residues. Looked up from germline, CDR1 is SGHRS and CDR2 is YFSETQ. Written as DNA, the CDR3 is TGCGCCAGCAGCTTGGGTTCTAGCACTTACCTCAGTGAGCAGTTCTTC. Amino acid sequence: CASSLGSSTYLSEQFF. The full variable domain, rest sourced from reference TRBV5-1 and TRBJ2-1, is KAGVTQTPRYLIKTRGQQVTLSCSPISGHRSVSWYQQTPGQGLQFLFEYFSETQRNKGNFPGRFSGRQFSNSRSEMNVSTLELGDSALYLCASSLGSSTYLSEQFFGPGTRLTVL.

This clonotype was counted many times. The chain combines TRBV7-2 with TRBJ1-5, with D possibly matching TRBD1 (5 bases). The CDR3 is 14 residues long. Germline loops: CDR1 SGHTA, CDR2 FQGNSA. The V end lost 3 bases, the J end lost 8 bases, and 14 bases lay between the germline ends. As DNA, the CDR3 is TGTGCCAGCAGCTTCGAGCCAGGGTTGAAGCCCCAGCATTTT. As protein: CASSFEPGLKPQHF.

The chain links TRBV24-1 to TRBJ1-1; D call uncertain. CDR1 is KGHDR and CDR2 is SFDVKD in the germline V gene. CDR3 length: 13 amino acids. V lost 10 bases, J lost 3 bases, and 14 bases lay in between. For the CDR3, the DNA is TGTGCCACACGTAGCGGGCTGGACACTGAAGCTTTCTTT. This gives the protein CATRSGLDTEAFF.

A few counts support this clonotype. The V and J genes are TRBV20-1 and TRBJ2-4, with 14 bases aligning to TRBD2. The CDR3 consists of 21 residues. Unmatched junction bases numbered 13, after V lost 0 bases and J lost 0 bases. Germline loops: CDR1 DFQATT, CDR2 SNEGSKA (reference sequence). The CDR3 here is CSARDLRAGLAGALAKNIQYF. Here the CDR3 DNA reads TGCAGTGCTAGAGATCTGAGGGCGGGACTAGCGGGAGCCTTAGCCAAAAACATTCAGTACTTC.

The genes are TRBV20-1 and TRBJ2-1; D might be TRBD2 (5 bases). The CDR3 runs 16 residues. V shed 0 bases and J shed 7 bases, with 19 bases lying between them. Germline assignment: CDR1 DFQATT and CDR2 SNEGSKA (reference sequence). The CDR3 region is CSARDKLGYPGNEQFF. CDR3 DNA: TGCAGTGCTAGAGATAAATTGGGCTATCCGGGGAATGAGCAGTTCTTC.